The 24 T cell receptor beta chains given below trace back to one sample, sequenced in a study of blood T cell repertoires in COVID-19. Clones were sequenced by immunoSEQ multiplex PCR, and TCRdb holds only the in-frame ones, with some missing. Here the sample spans 150,000 to 200,000 clones, 84% being singletons. The sample taken for sequencing was peripheral blood. The receptors derive from an older woman with COVID-19, enrolled during active disease.

This rearrangement joins TRBV11-3 to TRBJ2-2; the D gene is possibly TRBD2 (5 bases). The germline gives CDR1 SGHNT, CDR2 YENEEA. The CDR3 is 15 amino acids. The V end was cut by 6 bases, the J end by 2 bases, with 13 bases between. CDR3 in DNA: TGTGCCAGCAGTGTCGGGGTTGCTAACACCGGGGAGCTGTTTTTT. Its translation: CASSVGVANTGELFF. Together with reference TRBV11-3 and TRBJ2-2, the CDR3 gives the full variable domain: EAGVVQSPRYKIIEKKQPVAFWCNPISGHNTLYWYLQNLGQGPELLIRYENEEAVDDSQLPKDRFSAERLKGVDSTLKIQPAELGDSAVYLCASSVGVANTGELFFGEGSRLTVL.

The chain couples TRBV27 to TRBJ1-4; TRBD1 might be the D (5 bases). This CDR3 has 15 residues. Trimming left V 4 bases short and J 10 bases short, with 19 bases between. The germline CDR1 and CDR2 sequences are MNHEY and SMNVEV (reference sequence). CDR3 amino acids: CASSYTGLGPGKLFF. The CDR3 DNA follows: TGTGCCAGCAGTTACACGGGACTGGGGCCCGGAAAACTGTTTTTT. The full variable domain, its missing parts supplied by reference TRBV27 and TRBJ1-4, is EAQVTQNPRYLITVTGKKLTVTCSQNMNHEYMSWYRQDPGLGLRQIYYSMNVEVTDKGDVPEGYKVSRKEKRNFPLILESPSPNQTSLYFCASSYTGLGPGKLFFGSGTQLSVL.

CDR3 sequence (DNA): TGTGCCAGCAGCTTAGATTGGCAGGGGGCTAAGGGCTACACCTTC. Amino acids: CASSLDWQGAKGYTF. The chain links TRBV7-8 to TRBJ1-2, with 8 bases fitting TRBD1. The CDR3 loop spans 15 amino acids. Per germline, CDR1 SGHVS and CDR2 FQNEAQ. After removal of 1 base from V and 8 bases from J, the junction contained 9 bases not matched to a gene.

The chain combines TRBV7-9 with TRBJ2-7; D unclear. This CDR3 spans 14 amino acids. The V and J ends lost 2 bases and 1 base respectively, with 9 bases between them. Germline V gene lookup returns CDR1 SEHNR and CDR2 FQNEAQ (reference sequence). CDR3 residues: CASSLSTQSYEQYF. The CDR3 coding sequence is TGTGCCAGCAGCTTATCTACACAGTCCTACGAGCAGTACTTC.

This chain joins TRBV2 and TRBJ1-5, with TRBD1 as a possible D gene (6 bases). The CDR3 contains 14 residues. The ends were cut back, 3 bases at V and 5 bases at J, with 11 bases in the middle. The V gene's germline CDR1 is SNHLY and CDR2 FYNNEI. This CDR3 reads CASSESRGDQPQHF. The CDR3 nucleotides read TGTGCCAGCAGTGAGAGCAGGGGAGATCAGCCCCAGCATTTT.

The chain uses TRBV5-1 and TRBJ1-1; D may be TRBD1 (6 bases). The V gene's germline CDR1 is SGHRS and CDR2 YFSETQ. Trimming removed 4 bases from V and 3 bases from J, with 16 bases in between. This CDR3 has 15 residues. The CDR3 protein is CASSLGSGGDTEAFF. CDR3 nucleotides: TGCGCCAGCAGCCTGGGTTCTGGGGGCGACACTGAAGCTTTCTTT.

This clone was detected a few times. The chain uses TRBV6-1 and TRBJ1-5, with 11 positions matching TRBD1. With V trimmed by 2 bases and J by 7 bases, 7 bases remained unmatched. Germline loops: CDR1 MNHNS, CDR2 SASEGT. The CDR3 extends over 16 amino acids. The CDR3 region has the DNA TGTGCCAGCAGTGAACGATGGGACAGGGGGGGCCAGCCCCAGCATTTT. This sequence encodes CASSERWDRGGQPQHF.

This chain joins TRBV12-3 or TRBV12-4 and TRBJ1-5, with a weak D call TRBD1 (5 bases). The germline V and J ends were trimmed by 8 bases and 9 bases, with 11 bases remaining between them. The length of the CDR3 is 11 residues. The CDR3 bases are TGTGCCAGCTCAGGGTTTGGGCCCCAGCATTTT. Its protein is CASSGFGPQHF.

The chain employs TRBV5-1 and TRBJ2-7; 10 nucleotides align to TRBD2. This CDR3 spans 15 amino acids. J lost 1 base, V lost 4 bases, and 5 bases had no gene match. Germline lookup yields CDR1 SGHRS and CDR2 YFSETQ. For the CDR3, the DNA is TGCGCCAGCAGCGCACAGACTAGCGGGTCCTACGAGCAGTACTTC. Residues: CASSAQTSGSYEQYF.

This clone was detected a few times. The V call is TRBV27, the J call TRBJ1-6, with 7 bases aligning to TRBD1. V was clipped by 5 bases and J by 6 bases; unmatched bases: 4. The CDR3 loop spans 14 amino acids. In germline, CDR1 is MNHEY, CDR2 SMNVEV (reference sequence). CDR3 bases: TGTGCCAGCAGTAGGGGGCCCTTTAATTCACCCCTCCACTTT. Protein: CASSRGPFNSPLHF.

This clone was counted between two and nine times. V gene TRBV25-1 combines with J gene TRBJ2-3, with D possibly TRBD2 on 5 matching bases. This CDR3 is 14 amino acids long. CDR1 and CDR2 from the germline V gene are MGHDK and SYGVNS. Trimming left V 4 bases short and J 0 bases short, with 8 bases between. For the CDR3, the DNA is TGTGCCAGCAGTGGAGCGGTTAGCACAGATACGCAGTATTTT. It yields the protein CASSGAVSTDTQYF.

This chain links TRBV3-1 (or the pseudogene TRBV3-2) with TRBJ1-2, with D unclear. The V end lost 2 bases, the J end lost 8 bases, and 12 bases lay between the germline ends. This CDR3 contains 13 residues. Looked up from germline, CDR1 is LGHDT and CDR2 is YNNKEL (reference sequence). The CDR3 bases are TGTGCCAGCAGCCAATTCTTCAGTCACGGCTACACCTTC. Translation gives CASSQFFSHGYTF.

The chain recombines TRBV7-9 with TRBJ1-2; D gene unclear. The V gene's germline CDR1 is SEHNR and CDR2 FQNEAQ (reference sequence). This CDR3 spans 16 amino acids. With 1 base removed from V and 0 bases from J, the gap between germline ends came to 12 bases. DNA of the CDR3: TGTGCCAGCAGCTTAGGCGGCAGCGGCACTAACTATGGCTACACCTTC. Its protein product is CASSLGGSGTNYGYTF.

The chain recombines TRBV4-1 with TRBJ2-5, with TRBD1 matching 9 bases. Germline V lookup: CDR1 MGHRA, CDR2 YSYEKL. This CDR3 contains 15 residues. With 5 bases clipped from V and 2 bases from J, the junction kept 6 bases outside the gene matches. The CDR3 sequence: CASSFSGTGQETQYF. CDR3 DNA: TGCGCCAGCAGCTTTTCCGGGACAGGGCAAGAGACCCAGTACTTC.

The V and J genes are TRBV5-5 and TRBJ2-7, with unresolved D. This CDR3 region has 13 residues. Germline V gene sequence: CDR1 SGHKS, CDR2 YYEKEE (reference sequence). V was shortened by 1 base and J by 4 bases, with 9 bases between the two germline ends. DNA of the CDR3: TGTGCCAGCAGCTTGCCCCACAGTTACGAGCAGTACTTC. This gives the protein CASSLPHSYEQYF. Together with reference TRBV5-5 and TRBJ2-7, the CDR3 gives the full variable domain: DAGVTQSPTHLIKTRGQQVTLRCSPISGHKSVSWYQQVLGQGPQFIFQYYEKEERGRGNFPDRFSARQFPNYSSELNVNALLLGDSALYLCASSLPHSYEQYFGPGTRLTVT.

This chain links TRBV14 with TRBJ1-6; 12 nucleotides agree with TRBD1. The CDR3 runs 15 residues. CDR1 is SGHDN, CDR2 FVKESK, per germline. V lost 5 bases to trimming and J lost 7 bases; unmatched junction nucleotides: 3. The CDR3 DNA sequence: TGTGCCAGCAGCAGGGGGACAGGGGGCAATTCACCCCTCCACTTT. This translates into CASSRGTGGNSPLHF.

The V gene is TRBV30, the J gene TRBJ1-2; D is undetermined. The CDR3 length is 13 residues. Germline assignment: CDR1 GTSNPN and CDR2 SVGIG (reference sequence). V was clipped by 0 bases and J by 4 bases, with 9 bases between them. CDR3 region: CAWSVHEFYGYTF. The CDR3 DNA sequence: TGTGCCTGGAGTGTTCACGAGTTCTATGGCTACACCTTC.

The chain couples TRBV2 to TRBJ1-2; 7 bases agree with TRBD1. Germline V gene data show CDR1 as SNHLY and CDR2 as FYNNEI. This CDR3 region has 13 residues. J was trimmed by 7 bases and V by 3 bases; bases with no gene match: 5. The CDR3 here is CASSDPRGSGYTF. The CDR3 DNA sequence: TGTGCCAGCAGTGACCCCAGGGGGAGTGGCTACACCTTC. Full variable domain (missing parts from reference TRBV2 and TRBJ1-2): EPEVTQTPSHQVTQMGQEVILRCVPISNHLYFYWYRQILGQKVEFLVSFYNNEISEKSEIFDDQFSVERPDGSNFTLKIRSTKLEDSAMYFCASSDPRGSGYTFGSGTRLTVV.

The V gene is TRBV27, the J gene TRBJ2-3, with D possibly TRBD1 on 6 matching bases. V was clipped by 0 bases and J by 6 bases, with 10 bases between them. The germline gives CDR1 MNHEY, CDR2 SMNVEV (reference sequence). This CDR3 region has 14 residues. CDR3 loop: CASSLSGGADTQYF. DNA for the CDR3: TGTGCCAGCAGTTTATCAGGGGGAGCGGATACGCAGTATTTT.

The chain has TRBV5-4 and TRBJ2-7, with 8 bases aligning to TRBD2. J lost 5 bases, V lost 4 bases, and 11 bases had no gene match. There are 15 residues in the CDR3. CDR1 and CDR2 (germline): SGHNT, YYREEE (reference sequence). CDR3 nucleotide sequence: TGTGCCAGCAGCCCTCGGGGGGGGAATAGCCACGAGCAGTACTTC. This translates into CASSPRGGNSHEQYF.

The CDR3 nucleotides read TGTGCCATCAGACAACAGGGGCCGGCAGATACGCAGTATTTT. Translating it yields CAIRQQGPADTQYF. The chain employs TRBV10-3 and TRBJ2-3; TRBD1 aligns across 7 bases. The CDR3 covers 14 residues. V trimming: 6 bases; J trimming: 4 bases; junction bases outside the gene matches: 7. Looked up from germline, CDR1 is ENHRY and CDR2 is SYGVKD.

The V and J genes are TRBV6-1 and TRBJ2-3; maybe TRBD1 (5 bases). Germline lookup yields CDR1 MNHNS and CDR2 SASEGT. The CDR3 spans 16 residues. Trimming took off 2 bases at V and 0 bases at J, with 12 bases between the two ends. The CDR3 sequence: CASSERIQGSTDTQYF. DNA for the CDR3: TGTGCCAGCAGTGAAAGAATCCAGGGAAGCACAGATACGCAGTATTTT.

The chain couples TRBV24-1 to TRBJ2-2, with D tentatively TRBD2 (5 bases). Germline CDR1 KGHDR, CDR2 SFDVKD. Trimming removed 1 base from V and 5 bases from J, with 13 bases in between. This CDR3 contains 16 residues. CDR3 coding DNA: TGTGCCACCAGTGATTTCGTGGGATCGGGAACCGGGGAGCTGTTTTTT. Its protein is CATSDFVGSGTGELFF.

The chain combines TRBV7-2 with TRBJ1-5; D is ambiguous. The V and J ends lost 3 bases and 3 bases respectively, with 9 bases between them. Looked up from germline, CDR1 is SGHTA and CDR2 is FQGNSA. CDR3 length: 14 residues. The CDR3 DNA reads TGTGCCAGCAGCTTCCGGACTAACAATCAGCCCCAGCATTTT. Residues: CASSFRTNNQPQHF.